What follows are 3 T cell receptor beta chains derived from one specimen sequenced in a study of shared clonotypes between healthy human individuals. Produced via immunoSEQ multiplex PCR; TCRdb's table is partial and in-frame only. The sample carries about 1,500,000 clones, roughly 96% recorded once. The sample was naive CD4+ T cells sorted from blood. Subset in this sample: CD45RA+ positively selected. Receptors originate from a man in his thirties or forties in good health.

The CDR3, as DNA: TGTGCCAGCAGGAACTCGGGACAGGGTCGTCGGACTGAAGCTTTCTTT. Amino acid sequence: CASRNSGQGRRTEAFF. J is TRBJ1-1 and V is TRBV6-6; 9 bases map to TRBD1. After removal of 6 bases from V and 5 bases from J, the junction contained 13 bases not matched to a gene. Germline assignment: CDR1 MNHNY and CDR2 SVGAGI (reference sequence). The CDR3 extends over 16 amino acids.

V gene TRBV10-3 combines with J gene TRBJ2-1; TRBD2 agrees at 11 bases. The germline V gene encodes CDR1 ENHRY and CDR2 SYGVKD. The CDR3 is 16 amino acids. With V trimmed by 5 bases and J by 7 bases, 10 bases remained unmatched. CDR3 in DNA: TGTGCCATCAGTATCATAGCGGGAGGGCTGGGGAATGAGCAGTTCTTC. This translates into CAISIIAGGLGNEQFF.

Regarding this clone: Other DNA sequences from this sample encode an identical CDR3 as well. The V call is TRBV7-2, the J call TRBJ2-5; D unclear. This CDR3 has 13 residues. Germline assignment: CDR1 SGHTA and CDR2 FQGNSA. Trimming took 1 base from V and 2 from J, leaving 5 bases between them. As DNA, the CDR3 is TGTGCCAGCAGCTTAGTTGGGCAAGAGACCCAGTACTTC. Its protein is CASSLVGQETQYF.